The 30 T cell receptor beta chains in this list originate from one sample, sequenced in a study of Ad26.COV2.S vaccination and SARS-CoV-2 variants. The treatment here: 15 to 20 received Ad26.COV2.S at low or high dose, single or two shots; 5 received placebo; per-sample allocation not given. The study sampled participants on day 63 after the first vaccine or placebo injection. Clones were read by immunoSEQ multiplex PCR, and TCRdb kept only the in-frame ones, dropping some. The data contain 300,000 to 400,000 clones, 86% of them singletons. Here the sequenced sample was peripheral blood, taken in a trial of Ad26.COV2.S vaccine versus placebo. The receptor set was obtained from a person aged 18-60 years who received the Ad26.COV2.S COVID-19 vaccine or a placebo.

This clone has only a few counts. V gene TRBV2 combines with J gene TRBJ2-3, with 10 bases aligning to TRBD1. V lost 6 bases to trimming and J lost 4 bases; unmatched junction nucleotides: 7. This CDR3 has 15 amino acids. CDR1 is SNHLY and CDR2 is FYNNEI in the germline V gene. The CDR3: CASRAGTGVADTQYF. The CDR3 bases are TGTGCCAGCAGGGCCGGGACAGGGGTTGCAGATACGCAGTATTTT.

The V and J genes are TRBV5-8 and TRBJ2-3; a possible D gene is TRBD2 (6 bases). The CDR3 has 16 amino acids. Trimming took 0 bases from V and 0 from J, leaving 11 bases between them. CDR1 is SGHTS and CDR2 is YDEGEE in the germline V gene. CDR3 in amino acids: CASSLGRDLSTDTQYF. The CDR3, as DNA: TGTGCCAGCAGCTTGGGGCGGGACCTTAGCACAGATACGCAGTATTTT.

V usage is TRBV12-5 and J usage is TRBJ2-1; D is ambiguous. CDR3 size: 14 residues. The germline CDR1 and CDR2 sequences are LGHNT and FRNRAP. The V end was cut by 1 base, the J end by 7 bases, with 11 bases between. The DNA of the CDR3 is TGTGCTAGTGGTTTGGGGTTATTGGGGAATGAGCAGTTCTTC. As protein: CASGLGLLGNEQFF.

V usage is TRBV5-1 and J usage is TRBJ2-3; the D is unclear. The V end was cut by 0 bases, the J end by 5 bases, with 13 bases between. The length of the CDR3 is 15 residues. Germline CDR1 is SGHRS and CDR2 is YFSETQ. CDR3 protein: CASSLGLQPGDTQYF. The DNA of the CDR3 is TGCGCCAGCAGCTTGGGACTGCAGCCGGGAGATACGCAGTATTTT. Drawing the rest from reference TRBV5-1 and TRBJ2-3, the complete variable domain is KAGVTQTPRYLIKTRGQQVTLSCSPISGHRSVSWYQQTPGQGLQFLFEYFSETQRNKGNFPGRFSGRQFSNSRSEMNVSTLELGDSALYLCASSLGLQPGDTQYFGPGTRLTVL.

This clone was seen a single time. The chain recombines TRBV18 with TRBJ2-1, with TRBD2 identical over 12 bases. This CDR3 has 17 amino acids. Germline loops: CDR1 KGHSH, CDR2 LQKENI. V shed 6 bases and J 3 bases; nucleotides not matched to a gene: 9. DNA for the CDR3: TGTGCCAGCTCTCCTGTTCTAGCGGGAGGGCGCTACAATGAGCAGTTCTTC. Translating gives CASSPVLAGGRYNEQFF.

As for this clone: Other DNA sequences in this specimen translate into the identical CDR3. This sequence joins TRBV4-3 and TRBJ1-2; D may be TRBD1 (5 bases). The length of the CDR3 is 14 residues. CDR1 and CDR2 (germline): LGHNA, YSLEER. V was cut by 1 base and J by 4 bases, with 10 bases left in between. CDR3 residues: CASSQGTGAYGYTF. CDR3 in DNA: TGCGCCAGCAGCCAAGGCACAGGAGCCTATGGCTACACCTTC.

The gene calls are TRBV6-4 and TRBJ1-6; TRBD1 is a possible D gene (5 bases). This CDR3 has 12 residues. Trimming removed 6 bases from V and 8 bases from J, with 8 bases in between. In germline, CDR1 is MRHNA, CDR2 SNTAGT. CDR3 coding DNA: TGTGCCAGCAGATCGGGGCATTCACCCCTCCACTTT. This encodes CASRSGHSPLHF.

This chain connects TRBV3-1 (or the pseudogene TRBV3-2) to TRBJ2-1; TRBD2 matches at 9 bases. There are 14 residues in the CDR3. CDR1 is LGHDT, CDR2 YNNKEL, per germline (reference sequence). Germline trimming cut 10 bases from V and 7 bases from J; bases unmatched to any gene: 11. DNA of the CDR3: TGTGCCACCAGGGGCGGGGGGGCGTCTAATGAGCAGTTCTTC. Its protein product is CATRGGGASNEQFF.

There are a few counts of this clone. This specimen includes other DNA sequences encoding the same CDR3. The V and J genes are TRBV7-9 and TRBJ2-7; D is undetermined. This CDR3 has 11 amino acids. V gave up 5 bases and J gave up 0 bases, with 2 bases separating them. Germline CDR1 is SEHNR and CDR2 is FQNEAQ (reference sequence). CDR3 sequence (DNA): TGTGCCAGCAGCCCCTCCTACGAGCAGTACTTC. This encodes CASSPSYEQYF.

V usage is TRBV7-9 and J usage is TRBJ2-1, with D perhaps matching TRBD2 (5 bases). The CDR3 runs 12 residues. The germline V and J ends were trimmed by 3 bases and 5 bases, with 5 bases remaining between them. The germline V gene has CDR1 SEHNR and CDR2 FQNEAQ (reference sequence). CDR3 nucleotides: TGTGCCAGCAGCTTGAGGGACAATGAGCAGTTCTTC. Its translation: CASSLRDNEQFF.

V and J are TRBV5-1 and TRBJ2-3, with 11 bases matching TRBD1. There are 15 residues in the CDR3. V was pared by 1 base and J by 4 bases, with 2 bases of the junction left unmatched. Germline CDR1 and CDR2: SGHRS and YFSETQ. CDR3 region: CASSLWTGGADTQYF. In DNA, the CDR3 is TGCGCCAGCAGCTTGTGGACAGGGGGCGCAGATACGCAGTATTTT. Drawing the rest from reference TRBV5-1 and TRBJ2-3, the complete variable domain is KAGVTQTPRYLIKTRGQQVTLSCSPISGHRSVSWYQQTPGQGLQFLFEYFSETQRNKGNFPGRFSGRQFSNSRSEMNVSTLELGDSALYLCASSLWTGGADTQYFGPGTRLTVL.

The chain couples TRBV7-6 to TRBJ2-1, with D perhaps matching TRBD1 (6 bases). Trimming pared 4 bases from V and 0 bases from J, leaving 19 bases between. CDR1 is SGHVS, CDR2 FNYEAQ, per germline. This CDR3 spans 18 amino acids. CDR3 loop: CASSSPRAQGGSYNEQFF. The CDR3 nucleotides are TGTGCCAGCAGCTCCCCCCGGGCGCAAGGGGGCTCCTACAATGAGCAGTTCTTC.

This chain uses TRBV27 with TRBJ1-3; weak D call: TRBD1 (5 bases). This CDR3 has 14 amino acids. Germline V lookup: CDR1 MNHEY, CDR2 SMNVEV (reference sequence). V lost 2 bases, J lost 3 bases, and 8 bases lay in between. This CDR3 is CASSLGGDGNTIYF. CDR3 nucleotide sequence: TGTGCCAGCAGTTTAGGAGGGGATGGAAACACCATATATTTT.

This CDR3 reads CASSLGAGGAYNEQFF. Written as DNA, the CDR3 is TGCGCCAGCAGCTTGGGGGCAGGGGGCGCGTACAATGAGCAGTTCTTC. The chain carries TRBV5-1 and TRBJ2-1; 8 bases map to TRBD1. V was pared by 0 bases and J by 4 bases, with 6 bases of the junction left unmatched. Germline lookup yields CDR1 SGHRS and CDR2 YFSETQ. The CDR3 runs to 16 residues.

The chain carries TRBV15 and TRBJ2-1; 7 bases agree with TRBD1. Germline values: CDR1 LNHNV, CDR2 YYDKDF (reference sequence). V shed 5 bases and J 5 bases; nucleotides not matched to a gene: 6. This CDR3 is built from 14 residues. CDR3 in amino acids: CATSDRDSNNEQFF. As DNA, the CDR3 is TGTGCCACCAGCGACCGGGACAGCAACAATGAGCAGTTCTTC.

The rearrangement links TRBV6-1 to TRBJ2-3; D unresolved. V lost 2 bases, J lost 3 bases, and 9 bases lay in between. Looked up from germline, CDR1 is MNHNS and CDR2 is SASEGT. This CDR3 region has 14 residues. CDR3 loop: CASSERPKTDTQYF. The CDR3 DNA reads as TGTGCCAGCAGTGAAAGGCCCAAAACAGATACGCAGTATTTT.

The V gene is TRBV19, the J gene TRBJ1-4; D remains unclear. Germline V CDR1 and CDR2: LNHDA, SQIVND (reference sequence). The germline V and J ends were trimmed by 6 bases and 5 bases, with 10 bases remaining between them. The CDR3 spans 13 residues. The CDR3: CASRRQSNEKLFF. The CDR3 DNA reads TGTGCCAGTAGAAGGCAGAGCAATGAAAAACTGTTTTTT.

The gene calls are TRBV5-5 and TRBJ2-2; a weak D match, TRBD1 (6 bases). CDR1 is SGHKS and CDR2 is YYEKEE in the germline V gene (reference sequence). V shed 4 bases and J shed 7 bases, with 14 bases lying between them. The CDR3 length is 14 residues. CDR3 protein: CASSPQGTGGELFF. The CDR3 coding sequence is TGTGCCAGCAGCCCCCAGGGGACGGGCGGGGAGCTGTTTTTT.

The chain has TRBV10-3 and TRBJ1-1, with D possibly TRBD1 on 5 matching bases. The germline V and J ends were trimmed by 7 bases and 3 bases, with 6 bases remaining between them. The CDR3 totals 11 residues. From germline, CDR1 is ENHRY and CDR2 SYGVKD. CDR3 protein: CAIKGYTEAFF. The CDR3 DNA is TGTGCCATCAAGGGGTACACTGAAGCTTTCTTT.

This clone has only one observation. This rearrangement joins TRBV3-1 (or the pseudogene TRBV3-2) to TRBJ1-1; perhaps TRBD1 as D (5 bases). Germline CDR1 LGHDT, CDR2 YNNKEL (reference sequence). The CDR3 is 15 amino acids. The germline V and J ends were trimmed by 1 base and 4 bases, with 13 bases remaining between them. CDR3 in amino acids: CASSQGARVSTEAFF. The CDR3 DNA sequence: TGTGCCAGCAGCCAAGGGGCCAGGGTTTCCACTGAAGCTTTCTTT.

This chain connects TRBV2 to TRBJ1-2, with TRBD1 matching over 8 bases. V lost 5 bases and J lost 2; bases outside the gene matches: 7. The CDR3 extends over 15 amino acids. CDR1 SNHLY and CDR2 FYNNEI come from the germline V gene. For the CDR3, the DNA is TGTGCCAGCAGTCCCCGACAGGGGCACAACTATGGCTACACCTTC. As protein: CASSPRQGHNYGYTF.

The chain uses TRBV5-1 and TRBJ2-4, with D possibly being TRBD2 (6 bases). CDR1 and CDR2 from the germline V gene are SGHRS and YFSETQ. This CDR3 has 16 residues. Deletions cut 0 bases from V and 3 bases from J, with 13 bases between. The CDR3 spells CASSLESAGIKNIQYF. In DNA form, the CDR3 reads TGCGCCAGCAGCTTGGAAAGTGCGGGGATCAAAAACATTCAGTACTTC.

This clone is a singleton in its sample. The chain is built from TRBV27 and TRBJ1-2; D is unclear. Deletions cut 5 bases from V and 3 bases from J, with 10 bases between. The CDR3 is made up of 13 amino acids. In germline, CDR1 is MNHEY, CDR2 SMNVEV (reference sequence). The CDR3 sequence is CASSPAGHYGYTF. DNA for the CDR3: TGTGCCAGCAGTCCAGCCGGCCACTATGGCTACACCTTC.

J is TRBJ2-2 and V is TRBV19; the D call may be TRBD1 or TRBD2 (5 bases each). The CDR3 contains 15 residues. The V end lost 3 bases, the J end lost 9 bases, and 17 bases lay between the germline ends. Germline CDR1 LNHDA, CDR2 SQIVND (reference sequence). Here the CDR3 reads CASSMRGGQHRELFF. CDR3 nucleotide sequence: TGTGCCAGTAGTATGAGGGGCGGCCAACACCGGGAGCTGTTTTTT.

This chain uses TRBV7-6 with TRBJ2-1, with 7 bases that match TRBD1. The CDR3 runs to 14 residues. In germline, CDR1 is SGHVS, CDR2 FNYEAQ. V shed 5 bases and J 8 bases; nucleotides not matched to a gene: 9. The DNA for the CDR3 is TGTGCCAGCAGCCTTCTAGACAGGGCCCATGAGCAGTTCTTC. Residues: CASSLLDRAHEQFF.

The chain carries TRBV11-2 and TRBJ1-4; the D gene is possibly TRBD1 (6 bases). V gave up 1 base and J gave up 6 bases, with 12 bases separating them. This CDR3 comprises 15 residues. Germline CDR1 reads SGHAT; CDR2 reads FQNNGV. CDR3 DNA sequence: TGTGCCAGCAGCTTAGTAACAGGGTGGGATGAAAAACTGTTTTTT. This sequence encodes CASSLVTGWDEKLFF.

The V and J genes are TRBV2 and TRBJ2-2; D possibly matches TRBD1 or TRBD2 (5 bases each). V was shortened by 7 bases and J by 2 bases, with 14 bases between the two germline ends. Per germline, CDR1 SNHLY and CDR2 FYNNEI. The CDR3 runs 15 residues. The CDR3 sequence: CASNEGDLNTGELFF. CDR3 in DNA: TGTGCCAGCAACGAAGGGGACCTAAACACCGGGGAGCTGTTTTTT. Together with reference TRBV2 and TRBJ2-2, the CDR3 gives the full variable domain: EPEVTQTPSHQVTQMGQEVILRCVPISNHLYFYWYRQILGQKVEFLVSFYNNEISEKSEIFDDQFSVERPDGSNFTLKIRSTKLEDSAMYFCASNEGDLNTGELFFGEGSRLTVL.

This clone came up a few times. The chain joins TRBV6-4 to TRBJ1-6, with D possibly TRBD1 on 5 matching bases. The length of the CDR3 is 13 residues. Germline V gene sequence: CDR1 MRHNA, CDR2 SNTAGT. Trimming shortened V by 0 bases and J by 9 bases, and 6 bases separated the two germline ends. The CDR3 region has the DNA TGTGCCAGCAGTGACTCGGGGGTTTCACCCCTCCACTTT. This encodes CASSDSGVSPLHF.

This sequence joins TRBV28 and TRBJ1-2; D is unresolved. V was clipped by 8 bases and J by 0 bases, with 13 bases between them. Germline lookup yields CDR1 MDHEN and CDR2 SYDVKM. This CDR3 contains 14 residues. The CDR3 protein is CASGELTANYGYTF. CDR3 in DNA: TGTGCCAGCGGCGAGCTGACCGCTAACTATGGCTACACCTTC.

The rearrangement uses TRBV28 and TRBJ2-7, with D maybe TRBD2 (6 bases). This CDR3 is 17 amino acids long. V gave up 5 bases and J gave up 12 bases, with 32 bases separating them. Germline CDR1 reads MDHEN; CDR2 reads SYDVKM. CDR3 DNA: TGTGCCAGCAGTCCCTCGTCCGGAGGGGAATCCTTACTTAAGGGGTACTTC. It codes for CASSPSSGGESLLKGYF.